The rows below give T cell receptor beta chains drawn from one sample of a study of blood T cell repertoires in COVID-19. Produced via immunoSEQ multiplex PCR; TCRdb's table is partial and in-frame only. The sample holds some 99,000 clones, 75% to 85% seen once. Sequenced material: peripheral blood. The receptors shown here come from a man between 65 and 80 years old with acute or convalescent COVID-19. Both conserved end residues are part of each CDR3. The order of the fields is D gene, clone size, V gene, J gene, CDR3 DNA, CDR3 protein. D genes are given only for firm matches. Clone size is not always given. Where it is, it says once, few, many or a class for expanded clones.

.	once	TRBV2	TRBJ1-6	TGTGCCAGCAGTGTATGGGGCGCGAACTCACCCCTCCACTTT	CASSVWGANSPLHF
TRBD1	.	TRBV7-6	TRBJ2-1	TGTGCCAGCAGCTTGGGGGGACAGGGTTACAATGAGCAGTTCTTC	CASSLGGQGYNEQFF
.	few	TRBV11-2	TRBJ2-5	TGTGCCAGCAGCCCGTTCCAAGAGACCCAGTACTTC	CASSPFQETQYF
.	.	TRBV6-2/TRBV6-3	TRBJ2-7	TGTGCCAGCAGTTACACCGGACGGGGATACGAGCAGTACTTC	CASSYTGRGYEQYF
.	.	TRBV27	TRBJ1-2	TGTGCCAGTCGGGTTTCGGAATTTTATGGCTACACCTTC	CASRVSEFYGYTF
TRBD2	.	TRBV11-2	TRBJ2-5	TGTGCCAGCAGCTTTGGGCTGAAGCGGGAGTGGGAGACCCAGTACTTC	CASSFGLKREWETQYF
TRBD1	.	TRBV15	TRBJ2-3	TGTGCCACCAGCAGTTGGGGACAGGGAAGGAGGGCCACAGATACGCAGTATTTT	CATSSWGQGRRATDTQYF
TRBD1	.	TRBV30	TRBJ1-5	TGTGCCTGGAGTGTAGACAGGGGGAGCAATCAGCCCCAGCATTTT	CAWSVDRGSNQPQHF
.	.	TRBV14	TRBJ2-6	TGTGCCAGCAGCCCCATTGGGAGCTCTGGGGCCAACGTCCTGACTTTC	CASSPIGSSGANVLTF
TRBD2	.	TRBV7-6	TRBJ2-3	TGTGCCAGCAGCTTAGACGCGGGAGGGTGGGATACGCAGTATTTT	CASSLDAGGWDTQYF
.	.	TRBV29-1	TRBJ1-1	TGCAGCGCGTCAGGGGTTGGAAGCACTGAAGCTTTCTTT	CSASGVGSTEAFF
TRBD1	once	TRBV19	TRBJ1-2	TGTGCCAGTAGATCCGGACAGGGCCTTACGAGTGGCTACACCTTC	CASRSGQGLTSGYTF
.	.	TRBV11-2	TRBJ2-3	TGTGCCAGCAGCTTACATCTGGCTGGCGGGACTGGAGATACGCAGTATTTT	CASSLHLAGGTGDTQYF
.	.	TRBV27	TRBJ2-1	TGTGCCAGCAGTTTCCGTGGGGGGTCCAAGGGTGAGCAGTTCTTC	CASSFRGGSKGEQFF
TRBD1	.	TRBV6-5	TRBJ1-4	TGTGCCAGCCGAAGGACAGGCGGTGAAAAACTGTTTTTT	CASRRTGGEKLFF
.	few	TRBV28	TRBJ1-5	TGTGCCAGCCATAGTATCTCCTGGGCCTCAAATCAGCCCCAGCATTTT	CASHSISWASNQPQHF
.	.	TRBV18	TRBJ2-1	TGTGCCAGCTCACCAAGCCTTTACAATGAGCAGTTCTTC	CASSPSLYNEQFF
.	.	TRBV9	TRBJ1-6	TGTGCCAGCAGCCCGAGGACGGGGAATTCACCCCTCCACTTT	CASSPRTGNSPLHF
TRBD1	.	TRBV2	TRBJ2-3	TGTGCCAGCGACAGGGGAGGAGATACGCAGTATTTT	CASDRGGDTQYF
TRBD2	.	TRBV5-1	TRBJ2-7	TGCGCCAGCAGCTTGGGGGGAGGGGCCACCTACGAGCAGTACTTC	CASSLGGGATYEQYF
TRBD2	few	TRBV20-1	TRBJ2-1	TGCAGTGCTAGTCAATCAGGCGGGAGGGCCAGGTACAATGAGCAGTTCTTC	CSASQSGGRARYNEQFF
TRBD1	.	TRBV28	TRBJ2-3	TGTGCCAGCAGCTTACCGGGACAGGGCACAGATACGCAGTATTTT	CASSLPGQGTDTQYF
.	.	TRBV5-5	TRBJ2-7	TGTGCCAGCAGCCAGACCTCGACACCCTACGAGCAGTACTTC	CASSQTSTPYEQYF
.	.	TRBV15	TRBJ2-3	TGTGCCACCCTAAAAAGTTCCACAGATACGCAGTATTTT	CATLKSSTDTQYF
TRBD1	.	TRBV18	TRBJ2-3	TGTGCCAGCTCTCGGACAGGCTTAAATACGCAGTATTTT	CASSRTGLNTQYF
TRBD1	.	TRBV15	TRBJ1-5	TGTGCCACCAGCAGAGGACAGGGGGCCGATCAGCCCCAGCATTTT	CATSRGQGADQPQHF
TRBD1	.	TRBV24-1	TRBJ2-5	TGTGCCACCAGTGACCGGGACAGGGGGCGGGAGACCCAGTACTTC	CATSDRDRGRETQYF
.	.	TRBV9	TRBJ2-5	TGTGCCAGCAGCGTAGGGAACCAGGGAGAGACCCAGTACTTC	CASSVGNQGETQYF
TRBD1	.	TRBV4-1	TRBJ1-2	TGCGCCAGCAGCCAAGAACCGCCGGGACAGGGATATGGCTACACCTTC	CASSQEPPGQGYGYTF
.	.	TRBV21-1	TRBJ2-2	TGTGCCAGTGACAGATACACCGGGGAGCTGTTTTTT	CASDRYTGELFF
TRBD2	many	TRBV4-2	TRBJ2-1	TGTGCCAGCAGCCAGGAGGGAGGGGCAAGCAATGAGCAGTTCTTC	CASSQEGGASNEQFF
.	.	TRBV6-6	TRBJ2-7	TGTGCCAGCAACGACCGTGACAGGACATACGAGCAGTACTTC	CASNDRDRTYEQYF
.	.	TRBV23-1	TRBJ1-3	TGCGCCAGCAGTCGATCGAGGCGGGGAAACACCATATATTTT	CASSRSRRGNTIYF
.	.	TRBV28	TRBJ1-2	TGTGCCAGCATCGGGGAGTATAACTATGGCTACACCTTC	CASIGEYNYGYTF
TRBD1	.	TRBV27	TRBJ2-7	TGTGCCAGCACCCTAAGACAGGGGCGCTCCTACGAGCAGTACTTC	CASTLRQGRSYEQYF
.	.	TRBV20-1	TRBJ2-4	TGCAGTGCTAGTAGGCAGGGCCTAAACATTCAGTACTTC	CSASRQGLNIQYF
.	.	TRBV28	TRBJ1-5	TGTGCCAGCAGTTTGGGGGGGCGCCTAAATCAGCCCCAGCATTTT	CASSLGGRLNQPQHF
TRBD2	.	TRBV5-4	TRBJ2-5	TGTGCCAGCAAGATGGGGACTAATCTACAAGAGACCCAGTACTTC	CASKMGTNLQETQYF
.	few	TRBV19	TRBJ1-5	TGTGCCAGTAGCTTATCTGCGCAGCCCCAGCATTTT	CASSLSAQPQHF
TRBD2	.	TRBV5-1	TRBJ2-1	TGCGCCAGCAGCTTGGGGACTAGCGATAGCTCCTACAATGAGCAGTTCTTC	CASSLGTSDSSYNEQFF
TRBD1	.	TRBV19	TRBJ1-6	TGTGCCAGTAGTATAGGATGGGGGGCAGGGGGATCTTCACCCCTCCACTTT	CASSIGWGAGGSSPLHF
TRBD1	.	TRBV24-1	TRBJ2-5	TGTGCCACCAGTGATCGGACAGGGGCAGAGACCCAGTACTTC	CATSDRTGAETQYF
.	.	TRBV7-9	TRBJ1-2	TGTGCCAGCAGCAGCGGACAGTATGGCTACACCTTC	CASSSGQYGYTF
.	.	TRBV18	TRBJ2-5	TGTGCCAGCTCACCGGACAGCCAAGAGACCCAGTACTTC	CASSPDSQETQYF
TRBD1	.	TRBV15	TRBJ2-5	TGTGCCACCAGCAGGACAGGGGTCCAAGAGACCCAGTACTTC	CATSRTGVQETQYF
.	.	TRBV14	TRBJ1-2	TGTGCCAGCAGCCAAGTTCGGAACGGGGATGGCTACACCTTC	CASSQVRNGDGYTF